The clone carrying this T cell receptor (beta chain) was observed at least ten times. As yet, its antigen is unknown. CDR1 is MNHEY, CDR2 SVGEGT, per germline. CDR3 length: 13 residues. V lost 2 bases and J 5 bases, leaving 6 bases between the germline ends. These data come from a study of T cells in Graves' hyperthyroidism and ophthalmopathy. TCR beta CDR3 regions were amplified from RNA. HTBI primers were employed in a first-round RT-PCR of the TCR CDR3. TCRdb reprocessed the multiplex PCR reads via MiXCR and lists one record per CDR3 protein. The table lists roughly 520,000 distinct CDR3 sequences, less than 25% of them singletons. Study-level results: Blood held most thyroid clonotypes expanded above 0.001 frequency. Stable hyperthyroidism was told apart from ophthalmopathy by a model built on 13 V-J features.

What was sequenced was blood. This clonotype was sampled from a woman aged 25 to 39 with Graves' ophthalmopathy. The chain carries TRBV6-2 or TRBV6-3 and TRBJ2-2; D might be TRBD2 (5 bases). The CDR3 DNA sequence: TGTGCCAGCAGTTACCGGGGTACCGGGGAGCTGTTTTTT. It is translated as CASSYRGTGELFF.